The 5 T cell receptor beta chains below come from one sample, sequenced in a study of cytomegalovirus exposure and HLA in healthy donors. 60 Vbeta and 13 Jbeta primers were used in PCR. Profiling relied on immunoSEQ multiplex PCR, and the TCRdb table lists in-frame clones only, not all of them. The sample yields 150,000 to 180,000 clones, roughly three quarters seen once. Source material: PBMCs. Every receptor here comes from a man aged 25 to 45 in good health and CMV-seropositive.

Of note for this clone: Other nucleotide sequences from this sample produce the same CDR3. This chain uses TRBV5-4 with TRBJ2-3; no reliable D call. V was pared by 0 bases and J by 1 base, with 6 bases between. Per the germline V gene, CDR1 is SGHNT and CDR2 is YYREEE (reference sequence). This CDR3 is built from 14 residues. The CDR3 loop reads CASSLGSGTDTQYF. As DNA, the CDR3 is TGTGCCAGCAGCTTGGGCAGCGGCACAGATACGCAGTATTTT. Full variable domain (remainder filled in from reference TRBV5-4 and TRBJ2-3): ETGVTQSPTHLIKTRGQQVTLRCSSQSGHNTVSWYQQALGQGPQFIFQYYREEENGRGNFPPRFSGLQFPNYSSELNVNALELDDSALYLCASSLGSGTDTQYFGPGTRLTVL.

The chain joins TRBV2 to TRBJ2-1, with 12 bases identical to TRBD2. Germline V gene sequence: CDR1 SNHLY, CDR2 FYNNEI. After removal of 7 bases from V and 10 bases from J, the junction contained 11 bases not matched to a gene. This CDR3 spans 15 amino acids. CDR3 loop: CASTRLAGEGGEQFF. CDR3 nucleotide sequence: TGTGCCAGCACTCGACTAGCGGGAGAGGGAGGGGAGCAGTTCTTC.

The rearrangement uses TRBV7-9 and TRBJ2-7, with TRBD2 matching 10 bases. Unmatched junction bases numbered 5, after V lost 2 bases and J lost 4 bases. There are 15 residues in the CDR3. Per germline, CDR1 SEHNR and CDR2 FQNEAQ (reference sequence). CDR3 residues: CASSLWLAGAYEQYF. The CDR3 nucleotides read TGTGCCAGCAGCTTATGGCTAGCGGGAGCTTACGAGCAGTACTTC. The entire variable domain, with the rest obtained from reference TRBV7-9 and TRBJ2-7, is as follows: DTGVSQNPRHKITKRGQNVTFRCDPISEHNRLYWYRQTLGQGPEFLTYFQNEAQLEKSRLLSDRFSAERPKGSFSTLEIQRTEQGDSAMYLCASSLWLAGAYEQYFGPGTRLTVT.

The CDR3: CSVMLGPEAFF. The CDR3 DNA reads TGCAGTGTTATGTTGGGCCCTGAAGCTTTCTTT. The chain uses TRBV20-1 and TRBJ1-1; D call uncertain. The V end lost 7 bases, the J end lost 6 bases, and 12 bases lay between the germline ends. From germline, CDR1 is DFQATT and CDR2 SNEGSKA (reference sequence). This CDR3 comprises 11 residues.

The chain employs TRBV5-1 and TRBJ2-2, with 8 bases fitting TRBD1. Trimming took 2 bases from V and 5 from J; bases not matched to a gene: 5. Germline CDR1 reads SGHRS; CDR2 reads YFSETQ. The CDR3 contains 15 residues. The CDR3 protein is CASSFDRGWTGELFF. The CDR3 nucleotides read TGCGCCAGCAGCTTCGACAGGGGCTGGACCGGGGAGCTGTTTTTT. The whole variable domain, remainder taken from reference TRBV5-1 and TRBJ2-2, is KAGVTQTPRYLIKTRGQQVTLSCSPISGHRSVSWYQQTPGQGLQFLFEYFSETQRNKGNFPGRFSGRQFSNSRSEMNVSTLELGDSALYLCASSFDRGWTGELFFGEGSRLTVL.